These 12 T cell receptor beta chains were all obtained from the same sample, sequenced in a study of cytomegalovirus exposure and HLA in healthy donors. Primers included in the PCR were 60 Vbeta and 13 Jbeta primers. Profiling relied on immunoSEQ multiplex PCR, and the TCRdb table lists in-frame clones only, not all of them. The data hold 100,000 to 120,000 clones, with 65% to 80% observed a single time. Specimen: PBMCs. Every receptor here comes from a male donor in good health and CMV-seronegative.

V usage is TRBV7-9 and J usage is TRBJ2-2; 12 bases line up with TRBD2. Germline values: CDR1 SEHNR, CDR2 FQNEAQ (reference sequence). The CDR3 runs 16 residues. Germline trimming cut 5 bases from V and 6 bases from J; bases unmatched to any gene: 7. CDR3 in amino acids: CASSPSTSGSSGELFF. DNA of the CDR3: TGTGCCAGCAGCCCTTCGACTAGCGGGAGTTCCGGGGAGCTGTTTTTT.

This clone was recorded a few times. This chain uses TRBV15 with TRBJ2-7; a possible D gene is TRBD2 (6 bases). Trimming took 5 bases from V and 0 from J, leaving 11 bases between them. The CDR3 loop spans 14 amino acids. Looked up from germline, CDR1 is LNHNV and CDR2 is YYDKDF (reference sequence). As DNA, the CDR3 is TGTGCCACCAGCGCGGGGACCATCTCCTACGAGCAGTACTTC. The encoded protein is CATSAGTISYEQYF.

The rearrangement links TRBV6-6 to TRBJ2-7; TRBD2 matches 10 bases. In germline, CDR1 is MNHNY, CDR2 SVGAGI (reference sequence). With V trimmed by 6 bases and J by 6 bases, 11 bases remained unmatched. The CDR3 loop spans 15 amino acids. The CDR3 DNA sequence: TGTGCCAGCAGAATAGCGGGAGGCGAGTCGAGCGAGCAGTACTTC. It encodes CASRIAGGESSEQYF.

This chain uses TRBV2 with TRBJ2-7; maybe TRBD2 (5 bases). V was pared by 6 bases and J by 5 bases, with 11 bases between. Germline V gives CDR1 SNHLY, CDR2 FYNNEI. This CDR3 is built from 12 residues. CDR3 in amino acids: CASSREPHEQYF. CDR3 bases: TGTGCCAGCAGCCGGGAACCCCACGAGCAGTACTTC.

V usage is TRBV5-1 and J usage is TRBJ1-1; 8 nucleotides line up with TRBD1. The CDR3 covers 17 residues. Per the germline V gene, CDR1 is SGHRS and CDR2 is YFSETQ. Trimming took 0 bases from V and 3 from J; bases not matched to a gene: 10. CDR3 amino acids: CASSLGAGGPPDTEAFF. CDR3 DNA: TGCGCCAGCAGCTTGGGGGCAGGGGGCCCCCCGGACACTGAAGCTTTCTTT.

This clone was counted once. The genes are TRBV5-1 and TRBJ2-3, with 8 bases fitting TRBD2. V lost 2 bases and J lost 0; bases outside the gene matches: 2. The CDR3 totals 15 residues. Germline V lookup: CDR1 SGHRS, CDR2 YFSETQ. Here the CDR3 reads CASSFSGTSTDTQYF. CDR3 bases: TGCGCCAGCAGCTTTAGCGGGACTAGCACAGATACGCAGTATTTT.

The genes are TRBV9 and TRBJ2-3; TRBD2 agrees at 11 bases. V shed 4 bases and J 1 base; nucleotides not matched to a gene: 11. CDR3 length: 18 residues. Germline lookup yields CDR1 SGDLS and CDR2 YYNGEE. The CDR3 protein is CASSLTSTSGSRTDTQYF. CDR3 sequence (DNA): TGTGCCAGCAGCCTCACATCTACTAGCGGGAGTCGCACAGATACGCAGTATTTT.

The V call is TRBV5-1, the J call TRBJ2-5, with 8 bases aligning to TRBD1. The J call may be mistaken, given a closer DNA end match to TRBJ2-7. Germline CDR1 reads SGHRS; CDR2 reads YFSETQ. The CDR3 has 16 residues. CDR3 sequence: CASSSGGIPLAYEQYF. The CDR3 DNA reads TGCGCCAGCAGCTCAGGGGGCATACCACTTGCCTACGAGCAGTACTTC.

DNA for the CDR3: TGCGCCAGCAGCCAAGATTTCCTGGGGACAGGCGGTACTGAAGCTTTCTTT. Protein: CASSQDFLGTGGTEAFF. V and J are TRBV4-3 and TRBJ1-1; 8 bases agree with TRBD1. V gave up 0 bases and J gave up 5 bases; unmatched junction bases: 11. CDR3 length equals 17 residues. The germline CDR1 and CDR2 sequences are LGHNA and YSLEER.

The chain employs TRBV18 and TRBJ1-3; perhaps TRBD1 as D (6 bases). The CDR3 runs to 15 residues. Germline V gene sequence: CDR1 KGHSH, CDR2 LQKENI. The ends were cut back, 2 bases at V and 4 bases at J, with 12 bases in the middle. CDR3 protein: CASSPVTGNGNTIYF. CDR3 in DNA: TGTGCCAGCTCACCAGTGACAGGAAACGGAAACACCATATATTTT.

The rearrangement joins TRBV28 to TRBJ2-7, with a tentative D call TRBD2 (6 bases). Between the trimmed V and J ends, which lost 6 bases and 0 bases, there was a span of 15 bases. CDR1 MDHEN and CDR2 SYDVKM come from the germline V gene. This CDR3 contains 15 residues. Here the CDR3 DNA reads TGTGCCAGCAGGCGATCCGGGACTGGCTCCTACGAGCAGTACTTC. Protein sequence: CASRRSGTGSYEQYF.

The rearrangement uses TRBV18 and TRBJ2-5; no reliable D call. Germline V gives CDR1 KGHSH, CDR2 LQKENI. V was cut by 3 bases and J by 5 bases, with 16 bases left in between. This CDR3 region has 15 residues. CDR3 residues: CASSPLNGERETQYF. In DNA form, the CDR3 reads TGTGCCAGCTCACCGCTTAACGGTGAACGCGAGACCCAGTACTTC.